This T cell receptor (beta chain) was recovered during a study of blood T cells in healthy people across ages. Study-wide results and limits: Any changes in expanded clonotypes were possibly confounded, as donor CMV status remained unknown. Significant beta diversity loss was already apparent by age roughly 40, declining roughly linearly. Higher diversity, along with more naive CD4+ cells, distinguished long-lived donors from aged donors.

Next came a second PCR, run for roughly 6 to 11 cycles, which used a sample-barcoded 5' primer along with a J-beta primer mix. TCRdb re-analysed the 5' RACE reads in MiXCR, keeping a single row per CDR3 protein. Of roughly 1,800,000 distinct CDR3 sequences in the sample, less than 50% were seen once. Whenever a sample was processed, at least 7 million PBMCs were isolated. CDR1 and CDR2 from the germline V gene are MGHRA and YSYEKL. V lost 3 bases and J lost 8; bases outside the gene matches: 9. The CDR3 contains 14 residues. Concerning this clonotype: What it recognizes is unknown.

The TCR comes from a woman between 35 and 50 years old in good health. J is TRBJ1-2 and V is TRBV4-1; 7 nucleotides align to TRBD1. Input material: blood. CDR3 coding DNA: TGCGCCAGCAGCCAGACAGGGTTTAGTGGCGGCTACACCTTC. It codes for CASSQTGFSGGYTF.